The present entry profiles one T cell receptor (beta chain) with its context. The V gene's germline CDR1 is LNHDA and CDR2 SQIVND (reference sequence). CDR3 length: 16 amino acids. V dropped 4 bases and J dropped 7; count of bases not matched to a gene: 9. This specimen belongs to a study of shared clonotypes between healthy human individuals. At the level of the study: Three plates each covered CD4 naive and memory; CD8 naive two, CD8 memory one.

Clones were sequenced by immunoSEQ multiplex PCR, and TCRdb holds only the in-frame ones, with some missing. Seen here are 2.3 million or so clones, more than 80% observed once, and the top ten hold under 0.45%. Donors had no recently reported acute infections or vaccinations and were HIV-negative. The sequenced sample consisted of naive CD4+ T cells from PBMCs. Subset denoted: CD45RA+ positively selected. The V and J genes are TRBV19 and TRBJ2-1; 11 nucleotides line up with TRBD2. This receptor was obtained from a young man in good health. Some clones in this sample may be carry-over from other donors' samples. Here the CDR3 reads CASSNPGTSGVNEQFF. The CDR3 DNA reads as TGTGCCAGTAGTAACCCCGGGACTAGCGGTGTGAATGAGCAGTTCTTC.